This TCR beta chain was identified in a study of tumor-infiltrating lymphocytes in primary liver carcinoma. Germline-derived CDR1 and CDR2 are PRHDT and FYEKMQ (reference sequence). The CDR3 is made up of 16 amino acids. The V and J ends lost 5 bases and 5 bases, in that order; junction bases with no gene match: 14. This clonotype was counted a few times. Germline DNA was extracted alongside blood RNA, which was obtained from unsorted whole blood. Synthesis of TCR beta cDNA was carried out from around 500 ng total RNA with a constant-region primer. Generation of the TCR beta libraries relied on three nested multiplex PCR rounds using slightly modified ARM-PCR. The two initial PCR rounds, around 10 cycles each, used TRBV1-TRBV30 forward and C-beta reverse primers. A single record per CDR3 protein comes from TCRdb applying MiXCR to the multiplex PCR reads. The sample consists of fewer than 350,000 distinct CDR3 sequences, roughly 60% of them appearing once.

The chain carries TRBV13 and TRBJ1-2; TRBD1 agrees at 7 bases. Sequences were obtained from peripheral blood. The origin of this receptor is a man aged 40-50 years with primary liver carcinoma and hepatitis B virus infection. The CDR3 DNA is TGTGCCAGCAGCCCGAGGACAGGAAGACTCCTTTATGGCTACACCTTC. Protein: CASSPRTGRLLYGYTF.